This T cell receptor beta chain was observed in a study of beta chain features in type 1 diabetes. CDR1 SGHDT and CDR2 YYEEEE come from the germline V gene. The CDR3 extends over 18 amino acids. V was clipped by 2 bases and J by 0 bases; unmatched bases: 12. This clone has just a few counts. Antigen: not known. Isolated RNA was reverse transcribed in full, so expressed TCRB transcripts were sequenced. Profiling relied on immunoSEQ multiplex PCR, and the TCRdb table lists in-frame clones only, not all of them. The sample includes about 220,000 clones, roughly a tenth of them seen just once. Overall study results and limits: When Type 1 diabetes patients were examined, their TCRB CDR3s proved moderately but significantly shorter in all four CD4+ subsets. Type 1 diabetes patients showed fewer insertions and more deletions at VDJ junctions.

The sample taken for sequencing was central memory CD4+ T cells from blood. The chain is built from TRBV5-6 and TRBJ2-5, with 8 bases matching TRBD1. This TCR derives from a man aged 18 to 29 in good health. The CDR3 reads CASSFGTGLTLYQETQYF. DNA of the CDR3: TGTGCCAGCAGCTTCGGGACAGGACTGACATTGTACCAAGAGACCCAGTACTTC. Filled out from reference TRBV5-6 and TRBJ2-5, the complete variable domain reads DAGVTQSPTHLIKTRGQQVTLRCSPKSGHDTVSWYQQALGQGPQFIFQYYEEEERQRGNFPDRFSGHQFPNYSSELNVNALLLGDSALYLCASSFGTGLTLYQETQYFGPGTRLLVL.